Below, 19 T cell receptor beta chains from the same sample are listed, as sequenced in a study of T cell responses to AZD1222 COVID-19 vaccine. Method: immunoSEQ multiplex PCR; TCRdb's copy keeps in-frame clones and lacks some. The sample records 150,000 or so clones, less than 90% being singletons. The material sequenced was peripheral blood, taken on day 0 of AZD1222 vaccination. All receptors derive from an adult in good health.

The chain recombines TRBV6-6 with TRBJ2-7, with TRBD2 matching over 10 bases. Germline trimming cut 5 bases from V and 2 bases from J; bases unmatched to any gene: 6. This CDR3 is built from 15 residues. Per the germline V gene, CDR1 is MNHNY and CDR2 is SVGAGI (reference sequence). This CDR3 reads CASSRSAGGPYEQYF. The CDR3, as DNA: TGTGCCAGCAGTCGATCAGCGGGAGGGCCCTACGAGCAGTACTTC.

The CDR3 DNA follows: TGCGCCAGCAGCCCCCTGGCGGGTGTAGAAACTGAAGCTTTCTTT. Its protein is CASSPLAGVETEAFF. The gene calls are TRBV4-1 and TRBJ1-1; D unresolved. Trimming removed 4 bases from V and 5 bases from J, with 17 bases in between. Germline loops: CDR1 MGHRA, CDR2 YSYEKL. This CDR3 has 15 amino acids.

This sequence joins TRBV14 and TRBJ1-3; weak D call: TRBD1 (5 bases). Germline values: CDR1 SGHDN, CDR2 FVKESK. The germline V and J ends were trimmed by 4 bases and 0 bases, with 19 bases remaining between them. CDR3 length: 18 residues. The CDR3 loop reads CASSPPHRPRVSGNTIYF. In DNA, the CDR3 is TGTGCCAGCAGCCCCCCCCACAGGCCAAGAGTCTCTGGAAACACCATATATTTT.

The chain carries TRBV6-6 and TRBJ1-5; tentative D call: TRBD1 (5 bases). The CDR3 sequence is 14 residues long. V shed 2 bases and J shed 6 bases, with 11 bases lying between them. Germline assignment: CDR1 MNHNY and CDR2 SVGAGI (reference sequence). CDR3 residues: CASSYDQGVQPQHF. CDR3 nucleotide sequence: TGTGCCAGCAGTTACGACCAGGGCGTTCAGCCCCAGCATTTT.

The chain uses TRBV6-6 and TRBJ2-3, with D perhaps matching TRBD1 (6 bases). CDR1 is MNHNY and CDR2 is SVGAGI in the germline V gene (reference sequence). CDR3 size: 18 residues. V shed 5 bases and J shed 2 bases, with 23 bases lying between them. CDR3 coding DNA: TGTGCCAGCAGTCCTATAAGCTTCTCAGGGGTCCTCACAGATACGCAGTATTTT. Its protein is CASSPISFSGVLTDTQYF.

V usage is TRBV27 and J usage is TRBJ1-2; D is perhaps TRBD1 (6 bases). Per the germline V gene, CDR1 is MNHEY and CDR2 is SMNVEV (reference sequence). Trimming left V 7 bases short and J 3 bases short, with 18 bases between. CDR3 length: 15 amino acids. This CDR3 is CASKLQAAGDYGYTF. The DNA of the CDR3 is TGTGCCAGCAAATTACAAGCGGCAGGGGACTATGGCTACACCTTC.

This clone was seen a handful of times. The chain joins TRBV10-2 to TRBJ1-2; 8 nucleotides match TRBD1. The CDR3 runs 17 residues. Germline V lookup: CDR1 WSHSY, CDR2 SAAADI. The junction had 13 bases not matched to a gene; V was cut back by 4 bases and J by 3 bases. In DNA form, the CDR3 reads TGCGCCAGCAGTGCGACGGGTCTCCCACAGGGGGACTATGGCTACACCTTC. It encodes CASSATGLPQGDYGYTF.

The chain joins TRBV10-2 to TRBJ1-4, with a weak D call TRBD1 (5 bases). In germline, CDR1 is WSHSY, CDR2 SAAADI. Trimming cost V 8 bases and J 7 bases, with 17 bases left between them. The CDR3 covers 14 residues. The chain's CDR3 is CASAGPGPGEKLFF. For the CDR3, the DNA is TGCGCCAGCGCCGGGCCGGGGCCGGGTGAAAAACTGTTTTTT.

The chain links TRBV4-1 to TRBJ1-5; 9 positions match TRBD1. CDR3 length equals 17 residues. V trimming: 0 bases; J trimming: 4 bases; junction bases outside the gene matches: 7. Germline CDR1 is MGHRA and CDR2 is YSYEKL. CDR3 bases: TGCGCCAGCAGCCAAGATCAAACAGGGGGCTTTAATCAGCCCCAGCATTTT. Translated, it gives CASSQDQTGGFNQPQHF.

This clone occurred once. V is TRBV30 and J is TRBJ1-2; D gene unclear. The germline V and J ends were trimmed by 7 bases and 6 bases, with 18 bases remaining between them. Germline CDR1 is GTSNPN and CDR2 is SVGIG (reference sequence). This CDR3 has 13 amino acids. The CDR3 protein is CASPFNGRDGYTF. CDR3 nucleotides: TGTGCCTCACCTTTCAATGGTCGGGATGGCTACACCTTC.

The chain is built from TRBV6-5 and TRBJ2-2; D remains unclear. CDR1 MNHEY and CDR2 SVGAGI come from the germline V gene. CDR3 size: 14 residues. V was cut by 2 bases and J by 4 bases, with 8 bases left in between. CDR3 sequence (DNA): TGTGCCAGCAGTTACGGGGTCATCACCGGGGAGCTGTTTTTT. Protein product: CASSYGVITGELFF.

CDR3 protein: CASSLDPRLAFSDTQYF. The DNA for the CDR3 is TGTGCCAGCAGCTTGGATCCACGACTAGCTTTCTCAGATACGCAGTATTTT. The rearrangement links TRBV5-6 to TRBJ2-3; 7 bases map to TRBD2. Trimming at V came to 0 bases and at J to 4 bases, leaving 11 bases not matched to a gene. Looked up from germline, CDR1 is SGHDT and CDR2 is YYEEEE. The CDR3 length is 17 residues. The full variable domain, rest sourced from reference TRBV5-6 and TRBJ2-3, is DAGVTQSPTHLIKTRGQQVTLRCSPKSGHDTVSWYQQALGQGPQFIFQYYEEEERQRGNFPDRFSGHQFPNYSSELNVNALLLGDSALYLCASSLDPRLAFSDTQYFGPGTRLTVL.

The chain combines TRBV11-3 with TRBJ2-1; 8 nucleotides agree with TRBD2. There are 13 residues in the CDR3. V dropped 1 base and J dropped 9; count of bases not matched to a gene: 2. The V gene's germline CDR1 is SGHNT and CDR2 YENEEA. DNA of the CDR3: TGTGCCAGCAGCTTAGCACGGGGGGGTGAGCAGTTCTTC. Translated, it gives CASSLARGGEQFF.

This chain joins TRBV7-2 and TRBJ2-2, with 12 bases lining up with TRBD2. Per germline, CDR1 SGHTA and CDR2 FQGNSA. The CDR3 is made up of 16 amino acids. The trim removed 8 bases at V and 7 bases at J, leaving 11 bases unmatched. The CDR3 sequence is CASRTPGLAGGGELFF. CDR3 nucleotide sequence: TGTGCCAGCCGAACTCCGGGACTAGCGGGTGGCGGGGAGCTGTTTTTT.

In this sample, this clone turned up once. The rearrangement uses TRBV19 and TRBJ1-1; 7 nucleotides match TRBD1. This CDR3 contains 14 residues. V lost 7 bases, J lost 5 bases, and 10 bases stayed unmatched. Germline-derived CDR1 and CDR2 are LNHDA and SQIVND (reference sequence). In DNA, the CDR3 is TGTGCCAGTACCCCGACAGGGATTACTACTGAAGCTTTCTTT. This codes for CASTPTGITTEAFF.

This clone was observed a few times. The chain uses TRBV11-3 and TRBJ2-2, with 7 bases that match TRBD1. The V gene's germline CDR1 is SGHNT and CDR2 YENEEA. Losses at the gene ends were 7 bases for V and 1 base for J; bases not matched to a gene: 0. The CDR3 has 13 amino acids. The DNA of the CDR3 is TGTGCCAGCAACAGGGGGAACACCGGGGAGCTGTTTTTT. Translation: CASNRGNTGELFF. The variable domain in full, completed from reference TRBV11-3 and TRBJ2-2, reads EAGVVQSPRYKIIEKKQPVAFWCNPISGHNTLYWYLQNLGQGPELLIRYENEEAVDDSQLPKDRFSAERLKGVDSTLKIQPAELGDSAVYLCASNRGNTGELFFGEGSRLTVL.

This chain joins TRBV30 and TRBJ1-5; D perhaps matches TRBD1 (5 bases). CDR1 is GTSNPN, CDR2 SVGIG, per germline (reference sequence). This CDR3 is built from 15 residues. Trimming removed 0 bases at V and 4 bases at J, with 13 bases between. CDR3 sequence (DNA): TGTGCCTGGAGTGTACTGGGAGGGACTAATCAGCCCCAGCATTTT. Its translation: CAWSVLGGTNQPQHF.

The chain carries TRBV28 and TRBJ1-3; D not resolved. This CDR3 region has 12 residues. The V gene's germline CDR1 is MDHEN and CDR2 SYDVKM. Between the trimmed V and J ends, which lost 8 bases and 6 bases, there was a span of 11 bases. The CDR3 DNA reads TGTGCCAGCGGTTACGGTAAAAACACCATATATTTT. It yields the protein CASGYGKNTIYF.

The rearrangement joins TRBV18 to TRBJ2-1; no clear D gene. Trimming left V 2 bases short and J 0 bases short, with 11 bases between. The CDR3 extends over 16 amino acids. Germline loops: CDR1 KGHSH, CDR2 LQKENI. As DNA, the CDR3 is TGTGCCAGCTCACCATTTGCCCCGAGCTCCTACAATGAGCAGTTCTTC. It encodes CASSPFAPSSYNEQFF.